This TCR beta chain was captured by sequencing in a study of radiation and T cells in renal cell carcinoma (dated by TCRdb to the early 2020s). As for the study more broadly: Samples were obtained from a clinical trial, in which 15 Gy stereotactic body radiation therapy was delivered to primary renal cell carcinomas and nephrectomy was performed 4 weeks later. In total, approximately 53 samples underwent TCR beta sequencing: roughly 26 tumors plus 27 peripheral blood samples. Across all 53 samples, roughly 3,700,000 unique CDR3 nucleotide sequences encoding 2,658,974 unique CDR3 amino acid sequences were identified. What the work shows at the level of the full study, not this receptor alone: An increase in top tumor clonotypes in blood was observed from baseline to 2 weeks post-radiation, followed by contraction by 4 weeks, which was taken to suggest transient expansion of tumor-resident clones. Effects of radiation dose or scheduling on the TCR repertoire could not be addressed with the single-armed trial design. No pretreatment tumor biopsies were available, so the baseline intratumoral presence of clonotypes could not be determined. Tracking of blood repertoire dynamics stopped at about 27 days after treatment, with no follow-up past that point.

A remark on this clone: Its antigen is currently not known. At one boundary the junction diverges from the germline segment, which might be a read error. The identical CDR3 is also encoded by other nucleotide sequences in the sample.

The sample's time point, from its label and the paper: baseline pretreatment blood. The sample's treatment or condition label is to be understood as: 15 Gy SBRT to primary tumor, nephrectomy 4 weeks later. Serial peripheral blood from radiation-treated patients was sampled at baseline, 2 weeks and 4 weeks after SBRT to track tumor-enriched clonotypes. Every patient's renal cell carcinoma showed clear cell pathology. The QIAamp DNA Blood Mini Kit (Qiagen) was used to prepare genomic DNA for TCR sequencing. The analyses included only samples that passed all quality control checks. TCR beta libraries were generated from genomic DNA with the immunoSEQ kit, following the manufacturer's recommendations. To prepare libraries, a first multiplex PCR with proprietary primers was run, followed by a second PCR that added unique barcodes, and a bead cleanup was done after each round. A positive control reaction and a negative control reaction, both provided in the kit, were run with every batch of samples. The final libraries were assessed on an Agilent 4200 TapeStation D1000 ScreenTape, pooled by volume, and quantified by qPCR. Sequencing was performed on an Illumina NextSeq500 using a MidOutput 150-cycle cartridge, with 156 Read1 cycles, 15 Index1 cycles, and the kit custom primers. The pooled library was loaded at around 1.1 pM with a roughly 20% PhiX control spike-in. In the original analysis: The vendor-processed data were analyzed in R, and a clonotype was defined as all T cells that share the same CDR3 nucleotide sequence. For clone abundance analyses, frequencies were normalized to the 10,000 most abundant clones per sample. Public T cell clones, which averaged fewer than five per sample, were excluded before analysis. Tumor-enriched clonotypes and baseline blood-enriched clonotypes were defined as those with an abundance difference of at least 32-fold between compartments. A beta-binomial differential abundance model was used to identify clonotypes that expanded or contracted between blood time points. The Baroni-Urbani and Buser coefficient was used to measure tumor-blood repertoire similarity, and groups were compared with two-tailed Wilcoxon tests in R. TCRdb retrieved this table from immuneACCESS and kept in-frame rearrangements only. Not all clones are present; in checked studies, unresolved V genes account for under half, and no reason is known for the remainder. V, J and clone size derive from that table, while D and trimming were established from the DNA sequence. For this sample the table gives 100,000 to 150,000 clones, of which roughly four fifths were detected only once. The ten largest clones capture under 4% of the sample.

The CDR1 and CDR2 encoded by the germline V gene are SGHTA and FQGNSA. From its cysteine to its phenylalanine, the CDR3 spans 13 amino acids. The sequence is cut down to CDR3 DNA, 39 bases in frame from base 1. The sequences come from blood, collected from a patient whose treatment included radiotherapy and nephrectomy. The rearranged segments are TRBV7-2 and TRBJ1-2, and TRBD1 may be the D gene, going by 6 matching bases. The source of this sequence is a woman aged 55-70 years with renal cell carcinoma. The CDR3 reads as follows: CASSSTGYYGYTF. Read as DNA, the sequence is TGTGCCAGCAGCTCAACAGGGTACTATGGCTACACCTTT.